This passage covers 17 T cell receptor beta chains from one sample sequenced in a study of tumor-infiltrating lymphocytes in localized non-small cell lung cancer. Generated by immunoSEQ multiplex PCR, the TCRdb table keeps only in-frame clones and is missing some. Of roughly 13,000 clones listed, roughly 85% are singletons. Input material: uninvolved lung tissue not adjacent to the tumor. Receptors were obtained from a human donor with non-small cell lung cancer.

The CDR3 nucleotides are TGCGCCAGCAGCCAAGACCAGGGTTACAATGAGCAGTTCTTC. This encodes CASSQDQGYNEQFF. This sequence joins TRBV4-1 and TRBJ2-1; D perhaps matches TRBD1 (5 bases). This CDR3 is 14 amino acids long. Trimming took 0 bases from V and 4 from J, leaving 7 bases between them. Germline loops: CDR1 MGHRA, CDR2 YSYEKL.

The chain combines TRBV29-1 with TRBJ2-6; 10 nucleotides agree with TRBD2. CDR1 and CDR2 (germline): SQVTM, ANQGSEA. This CDR3 region has 17 residues. V lost 4 bases to trimming and J lost 0 bases; unmatched junction nucleotides: 6. CDR3 nucleotide sequence: TGCAGCGTTGTCTTAGCGGGAGGATTCTCTGGGGCCAACGTCCTGACTTTC. It yields the protein CSVVLAGGFSGANVLTF.

V usage is TRBV5-1 and J usage is TRBJ2-5; 8 bases line up with TRBD2. CDR1 is SGHRS and CDR2 is YFSETQ in the germline V gene. This CDR3 spans 15 amino acids. J lost 4 bases, V lost 0 bases, and 5 bases had no gene match. The CDR3 DNA reads as TGCGCCAGCAGCTTGGCCGGGACTAGTGGAGAGACCCAGTACTTC. Translation: CASSLAGTSGETQYF.

The chain uses TRBV11-3 and TRBJ2-3; 7 bases map to TRBD1. With V trimmed by 5 bases and J by 9 bases, 11 bases remained unmatched. The CDR3 consists of 14 residues. Per the germline V gene, CDR1 is SGHNT and CDR2 is YENEEA. CDR3 DNA sequence: TGTGCCAGCAGCGGGAGACAGGGAAGGCGCACGCAGTATTTT. Translation: CASSGRQGRRTQYF. Complete variable domain (other parts from reference TRBV11-3 and TRBJ2-3): EAGVVQSPRYKIIEKKQPVAFWCNPISGHNTLYWYLQNLGQGPELLIRYENEEAVDDSQLPKDRFSAERLKGVDSTLKIQPAELGDSAVYLCASSGRQGRRTQYFGPGTRLTVL.

V gene TRBV6-1 combines with J gene TRBJ2-3; D call uncertain. Germline V gene sequence: CDR1 MNHNS, CDR2 SASEGT. V was clipped by 6 bases and J by 5 bases, with 9 bases between them. The CDR3 covers 12 residues. CDR3 nucleotide sequence: TGTGCCAGCAGAGCGACGGGAGATACGCAGTATTTT. It is translated as CASRATGDTQYF.

The chain uses TRBV5-1 and TRBJ2-5; D uncertain. From germline, CDR1 is SGHRS and CDR2 YFSETQ. The V gene lost 2 bases and the J gene lost 0 bases, with 8 bases spanning the gap. CDR3 length: 14 residues. The CDR3 DNA reads as TGCGCCAGCAGCTTTACGGCCGACCAAGAGACCCAGTACTTC. Its protein is CASSFTADQETQYF.

The chain recombines TRBV6-1 with TRBJ1-4, with TRBD1 identical over 7 bases. V shed 5 bases, J shed 5 bases, and the junction held 8 bases outside the gene matches. The germline gives CDR1 MNHNS, CDR2 SASEGT. This CDR3 is 15 amino acids long. The CDR3 bases are TGTGCCAGCAGTCCCCCTGGGACAGCAAATGAAAAACTGTTTTTT. Amino acids: CASSPPGTANEKLFF.

The chain couples TRBV5-6 to TRBJ2-3; unclear D gene. This CDR3 has 13 residues. The V end lost 0 bases, the J end lost 2 bases, and 4 bases lay between the germline ends. Germline CDR1 is SGHDT and CDR2 is YYEEEE. As DNA, the CDR3 is TGTGCCAGCAGCTTGGGGACCACAGATACGCAGTATTTT. Translation: CASSLGTTDTQYF.

The J gene is TRBJ2-3, the V gene TRBV5-1, with 9 positions matching TRBD2. The CDR3 has 15 residues. Unmatched junction bases numbered 1, after V lost 0 bases and J lost 2 bases. The germline gives CDR1 SGHRS, CDR2 YFSETQ. CDR3 nucleotide sequence: TGCGCCAGCAGCTTGGCTAGCGGGGTCACAGATACGCAGTATTTT. Translated: CASSLASGVTDTQYF.

V is TRBV5-4 and J is TRBJ2-5, with 11 bases identical to TRBD1. V lost 4 bases to trimming and J lost 4 bases; unmatched junction nucleotides: 6. The germline gives CDR1 SGHNT, CDR2 YYREEE (reference sequence). The CDR3 runs 15 residues. CDR3 residues: CASSGGQGDVETQYF. The CDR3 DNA reads as TGTGCCAGCAGCGGGGGACAGGGGGACGTAGAGACCCAGTACTTC.

The V call is TRBV10-3, the J call TRBJ2-5; D possibly corresponds to TRBD2 (5 bases). The CDR3 runs to 14 residues. Germline CDR1 and CDR2: ENHRY and SYGVKD. V gave up 2 bases and J gave up 7 bases, with 14 bases separating them. The CDR3 region has the DNA TGTGCCATCAGTGAGGGGAGACCCAGTGTGACCCAGTACTTC. Translating gives CAISEGRPSVTQYF.

This clone appeared a few times. V and J are TRBV30 and TRBJ1-2; D is unclear. From germline, CDR1 is GTSNPN and CDR2 SVGIG (reference sequence). V was pared by 5 bases and J by 8 bases, with 21 bases between. The CDR3 runs to 14 residues. The chain's CDR3 is CAWRPTWPDHGYTF. CDR3 coding DNA: TGTGCCTGGCGACCGACCTGGCCAGATCACGGCTACACCTTC.

V is TRBV5-1 and J is TRBJ1-4; D is uncertain. The CDR3 loop spans 13 amino acids. Germline CDR1 is SGHRS and CDR2 is YFSETQ. The V and J ends lost 0 bases and 7 bases respectively, with 7 bases between them. The CDR3 sequence: CASSLEGFEKLFF. The CDR3 DNA follows: TGCGCCAGCAGCTTGGAAGGATTTGAAAAACTGTTTTTT.

The chain recombines TRBV19 with TRBJ2-6, with 11 nucleotides matching TRBD1. The J segment lost 4 bases and the V segment lost 5 bases, leaving 7 bases of the junction unmatched. CDR3 length equals 17 residues. Germline CDR1 is LNHDA and CDR2 is SQIVND (reference sequence). For the CDR3, the DNA is TGTGCCAGTAGTTCATGGACAGGGGGCGAGGGGGCCAACGTCCTGACTTTC. Protein sequence: CASSSWTGGEGANVLTF.

Only one count was recorded for this clone. This chain uses TRBV5-4 with TRBJ1-2; no clear D. V lost 3 bases to trimming and J lost 10 bases, with 13 bases between them. This CDR3 spans 12 amino acids. CDR1 is SGHNT, CDR2 YYREEE, per germline (reference sequence). The CDR3 is CASSSASTHYTF. The CDR3 DNA reads as TGTGCCAGCAGCTCTGCCTCAACTCACTACACCTTC.

This clone was seen only once. The chain joins TRBV19 to TRBJ1-2, with no clear D. The V gene's germline CDR1 is LNHDA and CDR2 SQIVND (reference sequence). There are 15 residues in the CDR3. Trimming stripped 1 base from V and 4 bases from J, with 13 bases between. The DNA of the CDR3 is TGTGCCAGTAGTATAGCCCCGGGAGCGAGCTATGGCTACACCTTC. This codes for CASSIAPGASYGYTF.

This chain joins TRBV7-2 and TRBJ2-5; D gene ambiguous. Trimming stripped 2 bases from V and 4 bases from J, with 5 bases between. The germline gives CDR1 SGHTA, CDR2 FQGNSA. The CDR3 has 12 residues. The CDR3 loop is CASSLMAETQYF. The DNA of the CDR3 is TGTGCCAGCAGCTTAATGGCAGAGACCCAGTACTTC.